A single sample gave rise to the 27 T cell receptor beta chains below, sequenced in a study of cytomegalovirus exposure and HLA in healthy donors. This PCR relied on a set of 60 Vbeta primers and 13 Jbeta primers. Only in-frame clones appear in the TCRdb table, and some are missing; sequencing was by immunoSEQ multiplex PCR. The sample holds about 130,000 clones, under 10% seen once. What was sequenced was PBMCs. The receptors were sampled from a woman aged 40 to 50 in good health and CMV-seropositive.

This clone has only a few counts. CDR3 in amino acids: CASSSGAGGPDTQYF. CDR3 sequence (DNA): TGTGCCAGCAGCTCAGGAGCGGGGGGGCCAGATACGCAGTATTTT. This rearrangement joins TRBV5-6 to TRBJ2-3; 10 nucleotides line up with TRBD2. Germline trimming cut 3 bases from V and 4 bases from J; bases unmatched to any gene: 5. The germline V gene encodes CDR1 SGHDT and CDR2 YYEEEE. There are 15 residues in the CDR3.

This chain uses TRBV9 with TRBJ1-6, with D hard to call. V was cut by 1 base and J by 7 bases, with 6 bases left in between. CDR1 is SGDLS and CDR2 is YYNGEE in the germline V gene. The CDR3 length is 13 residues. CDR3 sequence (DNA): TGTGCCAGCAGCGTATCGGGAAATTCACCCCTCCACTTT. Translating it yields CASSVSGNSPLHF.

There are a few counts of this clone. This sequence joins TRBV5-4 and TRBJ2-7; D possibly corresponds to TRBD1 (6 bases). The V gene lost 4 bases and the J gene lost 3 bases, with 14 bases spanning the gap. Germline assignment: CDR1 SGHNT and CDR2 YYREEE (reference sequence). The CDR3 sequence is 14 residues long. The CDR3 loop is CASSLQGAFYEQYF. The CDR3, as DNA: TGTGCCAGCAGCCTACAGGGTGCATTCTACGAGCAGTACTTC.

The chain joins TRBV11-2 to TRBJ2-7, with D maybe TRBD2 (7 bases). V lost 1 base and J 0 bases, leaving 13 bases between the germline ends. The CDR3 sequence is 16 residues long. Germline CDR1 is SGHAT and CDR2 is FQNNGV. This CDR3 reads CASSLGGGSYSYEQYF. The DNA of the CDR3 is TGTGCCAGCAGCTTAGGCGGGGGCTCTTACTCCTACGAGCAGTACTTC. Using reference TRBV11-2 and TRBJ2-7 for the parts outside the CDR3, the full variable domain is EAGVAQSPRYKIIEKRQSVAFWCNPISGHATLYWYQQILGQGPKLLIQFQNNGVVDDSQLPKDRFSAERLKGVDSTLKIQPAKLEDSAVYLCASSLGGGSYSYEQYFGPGTRLTVT.

The gene calls are TRBV5-1 and TRBJ2-5; maybe TRBD1 (5 bases). Germline CDR1 SGHRS, CDR2 YFSETQ. V gave up 2 bases and J gave up 3 bases, with 14 bases separating them. The CDR3 spans 15 residues. CDR3: CASSFPRGSEETQYF. CDR3 nucleotide sequence: TGCGCCAGCAGCTTTCCAAGGGGTTCAGAAGAGACCCAGTACTTC.

This clone was seen a handful of times. Because the CDR3 is missing its conserved closing phenylalanine or tryptophan, this is likely a read error. The CDR3 reads CASSLFVGQGVFNYGYTV. In DNA form, the CDR3 reads TGTGCCAGCAGCTTATTCGTCGGACAGGGGGTCTTTAACTATGGCTACACCGTC. J is TRBJ1-2 and V is TRBV7-9, with 10 positions matching TRBD1. The CDR3 extends over 18 amino acids. V lost 2 bases and J lost 1; bases outside the gene matches: 10. Germline V CDR1 and CDR2: SEHNR, FQNEAQ (reference sequence).

The J gene is TRBJ2-3, the V gene TRBV6-1; 11 positions match TRBD2. CDR1 and CDR2 (germline): MNHNS, SASEGT. The CDR3 extends over 15 amino acids. With 4 bases clipped from V and 4 bases from J, the junction kept 4 bases outside the gene matches. The CDR3 is CASSVSGGAPDTQYF. The CDR3, as DNA: TGTGCCAGCAGTGTTAGCGGGGGGGCACCAGATACGCAGTATTTT.

A note on this clone: An end of the junction does not agree with germline; a read error may underlie this. The chain links TRBV2 to TRBJ1-2; D perhaps matches TRBD1 (5 bases). The CDR3 contains 14 residues. Germline-derived CDR1 and CDR2 are SNHLY and FYNNEI. CDR3: CASSEARENYDYTF. CDR3 nucleotides: TGTGCCAGCAGTGAAGCCAGGGAAAACTATGACTACACCTTC.

V usage is TRBV5-1 and J usage is TRBJ2-2, with TRBD1 identical over 7 bases. The V segment lost 2 bases and the J segment 1 base; nucleotides outside the gene matches: 5. This CDR3 contains 16 residues. From germline, CDR1 is SGHRS and CDR2 YFSETQ. The CDR3 here is CASSLFGDRNTGELFF. CDR3 DNA sequence: TGCGCCAGCAGCTTATTTGGGGACAGGAACACCGGGGAGCTGTTTTTT.

This clone was counted only a few times. The rearrangement joins TRBV19 to TRBJ1-2, with 11 bases lining up with TRBD1. This CDR3 is 18 amino acids long. Germline-derived CDR1 and CDR2 are LNHDA and SQIVND (reference sequence). Losses at the gene ends were 7 bases for V and 4 bases for J; bases not matched to a gene: 17. Here the CDR3 reads CASTSSAPGQGGSYGYTF. CDR3 bases: TGTGCCAGTACCTCCTCCGCTCCGGGACAGGGGGGAAGCTATGGCTACACCTTC.

This clone was observed a handful of times. The DNA for the CDR3 is TGTGCCATCAGAGAATCGACAGGGAGCAATCAGCCCCAGCATTTT. This encodes CAIRESTGSNQPQHF. This chain uses TRBV10-3 with TRBJ1-5; 7 bases fit TRBD1. Unmatched junction bases numbered 6, after V lost 6 bases and J lost 1 base. Germline-derived CDR1 and CDR2 are ENHRY and SYGVKD. The CDR3 runs to 15 residues.

The chain employs TRBV7-2 and TRBJ1-1, with TRBD1 as a possible D gene (5 bases). CDR1 and CDR2 from the germline V gene are SGHTA and FQGNSA. This CDR3 has 13 residues. V was trimmed by 1 base and J by 7 bases, leaving 10 bases between them. Here the CDR3 DNA reads TGTGCCAGCAGCTTAGTTCAGGGAGGTGAAGCTTTCTTT. Its translation: CASSLVQGGEAFF. Full variable domain (outside the CDR3, taken from reference TRBV7-2 and TRBJ1-1): GAGVSQSPSNKVTEKGKDVELRCDPISGHTALYWYRQSLGQGLEFLIYFQGNSAPDKSGLPSDRFSAERTGGSVSTLTIQRTQQEDSAVYLCASSLVQGGEAFFGQGTRLTVV.

This clone was observed a few times. V gene TRBV6-5 combines with J gene TRBJ2-5, with D perhaps matching TRBD1 (6 bases). Gene TRBJ2-7 matches the end of the DNA better, so the J call may be wrong. Germline CDR1 reads MNHEY; CDR2 reads SVGAGI. This CDR3 is built from 11 residues. The CDR3 sequence is CASRDSYEQYF. In nucleotides, the CDR3 is TGTGCCAGCAGGGACAGCTACGAGCAGTACTTC.

The chain couples TRBV5-4 to TRBJ2-4, with D possibly being TRBD2 (5 bases). Germline V gene data show CDR1 as SGHNT and CDR2 as YYREEE (reference sequence). The CDR3 covers 15 residues. Trimming left V 4 bases short and J 8 bases short, with 19 bases between. In DNA form, the CDR3 reads TGTGCCAGCAGCGTCGACGTAGGGCCGCGGGACATTCAGTACTTC. Its translation: CASSVDVGPRDIQYF.

This clone was seen a few times. The chain has TRBV27 and TRBJ1-2, with 8 nucleotides matching TRBD1. The CDR3 has 15 amino acids. The germline V gene has CDR1 MNHEY and CDR2 SMNVEV (reference sequence). V gave up 5 bases and J gave up 0 bases; unmatched junction bases: 5. The CDR3 DNA reads as TGTGCCAGCAGTAAGACAGGGGCGGCTAACTATGGCTACACCTTC. As protein: CASSKTGAANYGYTF.

This CDR3 is CASRVAGGGAGELFF. In DNA, the CDR3 is TGTGCCAGCCGAGTAGCGGGGGGCGGTGCCGGGGAGCTGTTTTTT. The chain is built from TRBV7-2 and TRBJ2-2, with 10 bases fitting TRBD2. Germline CDR1 SGHTA, CDR2 FQGNSA. The ends lost 8 bases at V and 6 bases at J; junction bases unmatched: 9. The CDR3 length is 15 residues.

This clone has only a few counts. The rearrangement links TRBV9 to TRBJ2-1, with unresolved D. This CDR3 has 13 residues. The V gene lost 4 bases and the J gene lost 7 bases, with 12 bases spanning the gap. Germline V CDR1 and CDR2: SGDLS, YYNGEE. DNA of the CDR3: TGTGCCAGCAGCCAATATCCCCAGAATGAGCAGTTCTTC. It translates to CASSQYPQNEQFF. The full variable domain, completed using reference TRBV9 and TRBJ2-1, is DSGVTQTPKHLITATGQRVTLRCSPRSGDLSVYWYQQSLDQGLQFLIQYYNGEERAKGNILERFSAQQFPDLHSELNLSSLELGDSALYFCASSQYPQNEQFFGPGTRLTVL.

The chain joins TRBV5-1 to TRBJ2-5, with 7 nucleotides matching TRBD1. J was trimmed by 0 bases and V by 3 bases; bases with no gene match: 5. This CDR3 region has 15 residues. CDR1 and CDR2 (germline): SGHRS, YFSETQ. The CDR3 loop is CASSSGQPNQETQYF. DNA of the CDR3: TGCGCCAGCAGCTCGGGACAGCCTAACCAAGAGACCCAGTACTTC.

The sample holds a few counts of this clone. J is TRBJ2-7 and V is TRBV4-1, with a tentative D call TRBD1 (5 bases). The CDR3 runs to 15 residues. From germline, CDR1 is MGHRA and CDR2 YSYEKL. V was pared by 0 bases and J by 6 bases, with 15 bases between. Here the CDR3 DNA reads TGCGCCAGCAGCCAAGACAGGGTATCCCTGGGCGAGCAGTACTTC. It specifies CASSQDRVSLGEQYF.

This clone was detected a few times. The rearrangement joins TRBV5-1 to TRBJ1-2; no firm D call. V lost 0 bases and J 2 bases, leaving 5 bases between the germline ends. Looked up from germline, CDR1 is SGHRS and CDR2 is YFSETQ. The CDR3 has 13 residues. The CDR3 loop is CASSLDSNYGYTF. CDR3 bases: TGCGCCAGCAGCTTGGACAGCAACTATGGCTACACCTTC.

The rearrangement joins TRBV5-1 to TRBJ2-1; 9 nucleotides agree with TRBD2. The CDR3 runs to 14 residues. Losses at the gene ends were 6 bases for V and 7 bases for J; bases not matched to a gene: 8. Germline lookup yields CDR1 SGHRS and CDR2 YFSETQ. Here the CDR3 reads CASNMGLANNEQFF. The CDR3 DNA reads as TGCGCCAGCAACATGGGACTAGCAAATAATGAGCAGTTCTTC.

On this clone: This CDR3 is also generated by other DNA sequences in the sample. The chain uses TRBV5-1 and TRBJ2-1; a weak D match, TRBD2 (6 bases). V gave up 0 bases and J gave up 0 bases, with 7 bases separating them. From germline, CDR1 is SGHRS and CDR2 YFSETQ. There are 15 residues in the CDR3. The CDR3 coding sequence is TGCGCCAGCAGCTTGGAGGGAGGCTCCTACAATGAGCAGTTCTTC. It yields the protein CASSLEGGSYNEQFF.

This clone was detected ten times or more. CDR3 DNA sequence: TGTGCCAGCCGGACAAGTGGGGCTGAAGCTTTCTTT. Amino acids: CASRTSGAEAFF. V is TRBV2 and J is TRBJ1-1; a possible D gene is TRBD1 (5 bases). Germline CDR1 and CDR2: SNHLY and FYNNEI. This CDR3 contains 12 residues. V gave up 8 bases and J gave up 6 bases, with 13 bases separating them. The full variable domain, rest sourced from reference TRBV2 and TRBJ1-1, is EPEVTQTPSHQVTQMGQEVILRCVPISNHLYFYWYRQILGQKVEFLVSFYNNEISEKSEIFDDQFSVERPDGSNFTLKIRSTKLEDSAMYFCASRTSGAEAFFGQGTRLTVV.

V is TRBV18 and J is TRBJ1-1; D perhaps matches TRBD1 (5 bases). CDR1 is KGHSH and CDR2 is LQKENI in the germline V gene. The CDR3 sequence is 15 residues long. V lost 1 base and J 9 bases, leaving 18 bases between the germline ends. CDR3 sequence reads: CASSPLPQGGVQAFF. For the CDR3, the DNA is TGTGCCAGCTCACCACTACCCCAGGGCGGTGTGCAAGCTTTCTTT.

The rearrangement joins TRBV5-5 to TRBJ1-4, with 9 bases fitting TRBD1. Trimming removed 1 base from V and 6 bases from J; junction bases left unmatched: 4. The CDR3 spans 15 residues. Germline V CDR1 and CDR2: SGHKS, YYEKEE (reference sequence). The DNA for the CDR3 is TGTGCCAGCAGCTTGTGGGGACAGGGTGATGAAAAACTGTTTTTT. Amino acid sequence: CASSLWGQGDEKLFF.

The CDR3 bases are TGTGCCAGTAGGTCGACAGGGGGAAGCAATCAGCCCCAGCATTTT. Its translation: CASRSTGGSNQPQHF. V is TRBV19 and J is TRBJ1-5; TRBD1 aligns across 9 bases. CDR3 length: 15 amino acids. With V trimmed by 6 bases and J by 1 base, 4 bases remained unmatched. Germline lookup yields CDR1 LNHDA and CDR2 SQIVND (reference sequence).

The rearrangement links TRBV27 to TRBJ2-5; the match to TRBD1 covers 9 bases. The J call could be wrong; TRBJ2-7 is a better fit for the DNA end. Germline CDR1 reads MNHEY; CDR2 reads SMNVEV (reference sequence). The CDR3 sequence is 14 residues long. The CDR3 reads CASSRTGASYEQYF. The CDR3 coding sequence is TGTGCCAGCAGTAGGACAGGGGCATCCTACGAGCAGTACTTC.